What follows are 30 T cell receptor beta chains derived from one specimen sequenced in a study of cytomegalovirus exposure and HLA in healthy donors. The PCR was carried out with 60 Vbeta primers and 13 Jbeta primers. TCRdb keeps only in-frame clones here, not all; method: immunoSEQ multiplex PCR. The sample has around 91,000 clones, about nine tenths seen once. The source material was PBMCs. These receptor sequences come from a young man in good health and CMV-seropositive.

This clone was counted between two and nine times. The CDR3 loop is CASSASIGTGYTGELFF. In nucleotides, the CDR3 is TGTGCCAGCAGTGCGTCGATTGGGACAGGGTACACCGGGGAGCTGTTTTTT. This chain connects TRBV6-1 to TRBJ2-2; 9 bases fit TRBD1. After removal of 4 bases from V and 3 bases from J, the junction contained 9 bases not matched to a gene. The CDR3 totals 17 residues. Germline assignment: CDR1 MNHNS and CDR2 SASEGT.

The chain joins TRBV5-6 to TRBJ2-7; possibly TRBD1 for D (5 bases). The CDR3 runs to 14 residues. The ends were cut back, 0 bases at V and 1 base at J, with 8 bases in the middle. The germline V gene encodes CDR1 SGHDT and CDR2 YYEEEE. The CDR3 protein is CASSLARQSYEQYF. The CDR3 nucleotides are TGTGCCAGCAGCTTGGCTAGACAGTCCTACGAGCAGTACTTC.

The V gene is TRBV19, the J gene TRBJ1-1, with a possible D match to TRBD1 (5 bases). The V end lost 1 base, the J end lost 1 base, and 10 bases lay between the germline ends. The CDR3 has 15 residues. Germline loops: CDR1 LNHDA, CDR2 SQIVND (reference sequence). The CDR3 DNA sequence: TGTGCCAGTAGTATAGCTAGTAGGGGGAACACTGAAGCTTTCTTT. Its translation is CASSIASRGNTEAFF.

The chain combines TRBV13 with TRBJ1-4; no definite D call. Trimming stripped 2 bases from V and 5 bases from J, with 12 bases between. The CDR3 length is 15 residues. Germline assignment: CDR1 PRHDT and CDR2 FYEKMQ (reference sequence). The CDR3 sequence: CASSLRITGNEKLFF. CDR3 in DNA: TGTGCCAGCAGCTTACGGATCACGGGGAATGAAAAACTGTTTTTT. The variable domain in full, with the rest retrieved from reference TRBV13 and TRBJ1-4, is AAGVIQSPRHLIKEKRETATLKCYPIPRHDTVYWYQQGPGQDPQFLISFYEKMQSDKGSIPDRFSAQQFSDYHSELNMSSLELGDSALYFCASSLRITGNEKLFFGSGTQLSVL.

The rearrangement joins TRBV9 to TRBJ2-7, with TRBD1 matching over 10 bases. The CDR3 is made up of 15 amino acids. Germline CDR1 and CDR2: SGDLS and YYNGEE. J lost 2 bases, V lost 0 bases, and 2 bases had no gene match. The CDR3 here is CASSVGGTGAYEQYF. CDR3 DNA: TGTGCCAGCAGCGTAGGGGGGACAGGGGCCTACGAGCAGTACTTC.

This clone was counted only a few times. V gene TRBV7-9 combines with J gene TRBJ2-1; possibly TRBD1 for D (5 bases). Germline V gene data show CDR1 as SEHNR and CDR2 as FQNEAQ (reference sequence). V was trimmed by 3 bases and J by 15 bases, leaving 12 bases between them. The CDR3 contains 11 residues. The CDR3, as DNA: TGTGCCAGCAGCTTTGACAGAGTTCTGTTCTTC. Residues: CASSFDRVLFF.

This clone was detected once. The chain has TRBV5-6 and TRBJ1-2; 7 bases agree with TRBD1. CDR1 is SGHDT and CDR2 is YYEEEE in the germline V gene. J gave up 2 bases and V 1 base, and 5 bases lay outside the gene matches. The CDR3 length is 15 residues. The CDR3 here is CASSLFETGNYGYTF. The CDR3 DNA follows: TGTGCCAGCAGCTTGTTCGAGACAGGGAACTATGGCTACACCTTC.

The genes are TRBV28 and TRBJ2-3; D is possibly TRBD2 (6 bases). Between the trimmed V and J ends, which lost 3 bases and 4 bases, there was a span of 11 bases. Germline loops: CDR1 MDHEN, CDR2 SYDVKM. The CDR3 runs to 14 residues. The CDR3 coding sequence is TGTGCCAGCAGTTTTCCGGGAGTGGCAGATACGCAGTATTTT. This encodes CASSFPGVADTQYF.

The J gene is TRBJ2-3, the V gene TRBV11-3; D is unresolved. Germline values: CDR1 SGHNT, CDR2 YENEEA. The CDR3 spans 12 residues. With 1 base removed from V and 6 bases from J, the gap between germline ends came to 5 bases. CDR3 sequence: CASSLGPDTQYF. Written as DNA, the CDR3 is TGTGCCAGCAGCTTAGGGCCGGATACGCAGTATTTT.

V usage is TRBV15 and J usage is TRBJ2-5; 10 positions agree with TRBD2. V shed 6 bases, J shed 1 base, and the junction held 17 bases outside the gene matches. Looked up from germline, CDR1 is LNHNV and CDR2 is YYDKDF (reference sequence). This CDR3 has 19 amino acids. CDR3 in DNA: TGTGCCACCAGTTCCCCCGGGACTAGCGCCAGTCTTCTCCAAGAGACCCAGTACTTC. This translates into CATSSPGTSASLLQETQYF.

For the CDR3, the DNA is TGTGCCAGCAGCAGAGGGGAGGGGGGCAATCAGCCCCAGCATTTT. Protein sequence: CASSRGEGGNQPQHF. V and J are TRBV11-2 and TRBJ1-5, with a tentative D call TRBD1 (6 bases). The CDR3 is 15 residues long. Trimming removed 5 bases at V and 2 bases at J, with 13 bases between. CDR1 and CDR2 from the germline V gene are SGHAT and FQNNGV.

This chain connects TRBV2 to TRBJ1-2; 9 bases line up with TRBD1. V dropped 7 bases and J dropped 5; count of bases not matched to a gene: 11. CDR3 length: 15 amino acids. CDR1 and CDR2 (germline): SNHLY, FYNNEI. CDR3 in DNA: TGTGCCAGCAAACCTCCAGGGACAGGGTCATATGGCTACACCTTC. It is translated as CASKPPGTGSYGYTF.

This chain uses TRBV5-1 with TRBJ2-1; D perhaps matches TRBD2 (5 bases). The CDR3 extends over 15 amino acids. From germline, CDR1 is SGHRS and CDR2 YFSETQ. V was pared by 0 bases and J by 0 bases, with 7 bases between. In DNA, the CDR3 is TGCGCCAGCAGCTTGGAGCGGAGCTCCTACAATGAGCAGTTCTTC. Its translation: CASSLERSSYNEQFF.

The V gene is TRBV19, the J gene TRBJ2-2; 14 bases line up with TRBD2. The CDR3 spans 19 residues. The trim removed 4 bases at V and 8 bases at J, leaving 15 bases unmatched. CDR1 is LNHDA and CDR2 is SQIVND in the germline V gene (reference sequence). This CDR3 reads CASSTINPGLAGGLGELFF. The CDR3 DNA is TGTGCCAGTAGTACGATAAACCCTGGACTAGCGGGAGGACTGGGGGAGCTGTTTTTT.

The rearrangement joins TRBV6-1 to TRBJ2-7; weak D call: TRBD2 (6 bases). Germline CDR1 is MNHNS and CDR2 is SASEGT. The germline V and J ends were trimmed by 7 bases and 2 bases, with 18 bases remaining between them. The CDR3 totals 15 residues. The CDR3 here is CASTGGRGAAYEQYF. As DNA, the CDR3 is TGTGCCAGCACCGGCGGGCGGGGTGCTGCCTACGAGCAGTACTTC.

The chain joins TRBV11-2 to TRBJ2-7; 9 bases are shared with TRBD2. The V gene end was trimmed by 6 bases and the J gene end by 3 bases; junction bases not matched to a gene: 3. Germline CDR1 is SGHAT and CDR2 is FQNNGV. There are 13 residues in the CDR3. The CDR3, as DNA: TGTGCCAGCAGGCGGACTAGCGACTACGAGCAGTACTTC. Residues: CASRRTSDYEQYF.

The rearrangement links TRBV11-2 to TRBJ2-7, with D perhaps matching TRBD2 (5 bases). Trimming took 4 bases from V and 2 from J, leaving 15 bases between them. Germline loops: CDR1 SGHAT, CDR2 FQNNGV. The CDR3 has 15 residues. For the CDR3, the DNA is TGTGCCAGCAGCTCCCCCTTGGGGAGAGCCTACGAGCAGTACTTC. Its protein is CASSSPLGRAYEQYF.

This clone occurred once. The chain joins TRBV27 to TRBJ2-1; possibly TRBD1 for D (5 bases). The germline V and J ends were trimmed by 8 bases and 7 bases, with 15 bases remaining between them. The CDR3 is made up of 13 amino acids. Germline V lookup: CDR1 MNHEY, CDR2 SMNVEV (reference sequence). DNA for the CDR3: TGTGCCAGCGGAGCAGGGTCCTCAAATGAGCAGTTCTTC. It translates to CASGAGSSNEQFF.

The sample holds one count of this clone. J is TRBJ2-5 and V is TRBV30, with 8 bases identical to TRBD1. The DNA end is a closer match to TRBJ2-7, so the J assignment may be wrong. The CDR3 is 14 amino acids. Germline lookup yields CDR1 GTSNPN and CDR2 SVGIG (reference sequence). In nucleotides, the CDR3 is TGTGCCTGGAGTGAAACAGGGGGCTCCTACGAGCAGTACTTC. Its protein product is CAWSETGGSYEQYF.

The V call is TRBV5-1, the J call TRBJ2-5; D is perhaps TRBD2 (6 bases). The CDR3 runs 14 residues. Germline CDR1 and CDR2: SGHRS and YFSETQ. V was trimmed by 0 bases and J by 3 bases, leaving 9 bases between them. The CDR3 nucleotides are TGCGCCAGCAGCTTGGTGCGGGAAGAAGAGACCCAGTACTTC. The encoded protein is CASSLVREEETQYF.

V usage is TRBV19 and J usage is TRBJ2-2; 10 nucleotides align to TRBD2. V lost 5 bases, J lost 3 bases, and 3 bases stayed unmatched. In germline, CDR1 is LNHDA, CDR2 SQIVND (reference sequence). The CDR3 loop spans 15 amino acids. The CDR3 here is CASSPGLADTGELFF. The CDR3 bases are TGTGCCAGTAGTCCAGGACTAGCGGACACCGGGGAGCTGTTTTTT.

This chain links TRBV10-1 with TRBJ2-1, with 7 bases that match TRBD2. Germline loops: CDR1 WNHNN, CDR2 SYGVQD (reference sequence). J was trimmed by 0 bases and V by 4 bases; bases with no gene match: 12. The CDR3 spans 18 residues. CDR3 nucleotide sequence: TGCGCCAGCAGTGGTAGGTCTAGCGGATCGAGCTCCTACAATGAGCAGTTCTTC. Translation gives CASSGRSSGSSSYNEQFF.

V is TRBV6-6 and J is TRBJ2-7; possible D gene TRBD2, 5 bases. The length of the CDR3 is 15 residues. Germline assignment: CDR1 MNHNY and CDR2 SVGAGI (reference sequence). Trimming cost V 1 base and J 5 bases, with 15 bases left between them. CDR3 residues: CASSYWGSSTHEQYF. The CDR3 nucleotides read TGTGCCAGCAGTTACTGGGGATCTAGCACCCACGAGCAGTACTTC.

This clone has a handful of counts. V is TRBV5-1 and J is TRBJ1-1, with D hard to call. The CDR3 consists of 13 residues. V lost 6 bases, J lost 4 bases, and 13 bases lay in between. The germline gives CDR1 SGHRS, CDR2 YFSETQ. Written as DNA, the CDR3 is TGCGCCAGCATGGTCATTGAGGGCACTGAAGCTTTCTTT. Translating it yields CASMVIEGTEAFF.

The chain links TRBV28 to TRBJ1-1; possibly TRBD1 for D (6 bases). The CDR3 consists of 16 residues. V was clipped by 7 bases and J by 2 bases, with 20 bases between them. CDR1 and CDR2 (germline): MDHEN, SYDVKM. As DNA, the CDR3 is TGTGCCAGCAAGCAGGGGAAGGAGACTTTTAACACTGAAGCTTTCTTT. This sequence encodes CASKQGKETFNTEAFF.

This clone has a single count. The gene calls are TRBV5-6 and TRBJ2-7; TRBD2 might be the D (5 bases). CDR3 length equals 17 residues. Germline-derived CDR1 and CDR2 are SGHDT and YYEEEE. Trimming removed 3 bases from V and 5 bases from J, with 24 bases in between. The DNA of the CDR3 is TGTGCCAGCAGCTCTTTAGACCCGGGGAAGAGGGTCCACGAGCAGTACTTC. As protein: CASSSLDPGKRVHEQYF.

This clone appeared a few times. The CDR3 coding sequence is TGTGCCAGCAGTATAAGGGGAAGTTACGAGCAGTACTTC. Encoded protein: CASSIRGSYEQYF. The rearrangement joins TRBV5-4 to TRBJ2-7; a weak D match, TRBD1 (5 bases). The V gene's germline CDR1 is SGHNT and CDR2 YYREEE (reference sequence). The CDR3 totals 13 residues. The ends were cut back, 5 bases at V and 4 bases at J, with 13 bases in the middle.

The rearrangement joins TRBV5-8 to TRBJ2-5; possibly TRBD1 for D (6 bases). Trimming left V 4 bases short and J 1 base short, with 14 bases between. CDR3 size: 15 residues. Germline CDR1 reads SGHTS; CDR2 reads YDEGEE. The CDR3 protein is CASSQDRTVQETQYF. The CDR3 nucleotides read TGTGCCAGCAGCCAAGACCGGACAGTCCAAGAGACCCAGTACTTC.

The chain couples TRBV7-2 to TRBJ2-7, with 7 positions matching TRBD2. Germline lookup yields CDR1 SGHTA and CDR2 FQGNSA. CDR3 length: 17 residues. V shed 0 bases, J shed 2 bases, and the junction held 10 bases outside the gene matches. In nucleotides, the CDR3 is TGTGCCAGCAGCTTAGCGGGCGGGGGACCCGGTGCCTACGAGCAGTACTTC. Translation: CASSLAGGGPGAYEQYF.

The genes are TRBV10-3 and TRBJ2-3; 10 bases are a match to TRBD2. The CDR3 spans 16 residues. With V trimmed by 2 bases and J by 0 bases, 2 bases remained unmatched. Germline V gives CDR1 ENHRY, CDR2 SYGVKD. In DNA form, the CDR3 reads TGTGCCATCAGTGAGCGACTAGCGGGTAGCACAGATACGCAGTATTTT. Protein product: CAISERLAGSTDTQYF.